Listed here is a single T cell receptor beta chain. This table comes from immunoSEQ multiplex PCR, and its TCRdb copy is limited to in-frame clones, with some not included. Here the sample spans more than 350,000 clones, 88% being singletons. These data come from a study of blood T cell repertoires in COVID-19. Study as a whole: PBMCs, B-cell-depleted T cells, or T cells were the source of the cDNA or gDNA that made up the material.

Germline CDR1 LGHNA, CDR2 YSLEER. This CDR3 spans 16 amino acids. Trimming cost V 1 base and J 5 bases, with 14 bases left between them. The V gene is TRBV4-3, the J gene TRBJ2-2, with D possibly TRBD2 on 5 matching bases. This TCR derives from a woman between 18 and 29 years old who had been exposed to COVID-19. The sample comprised PBMCs or T cells enriched from blood (not recorded which). The CDR3 DNA follows: TGCGCCAGCAGCCAAGTGAGTTCGGGAACTACCGGGGAGCTGTTTTTT. Its translation: CASSQVSSGTTGELFF.